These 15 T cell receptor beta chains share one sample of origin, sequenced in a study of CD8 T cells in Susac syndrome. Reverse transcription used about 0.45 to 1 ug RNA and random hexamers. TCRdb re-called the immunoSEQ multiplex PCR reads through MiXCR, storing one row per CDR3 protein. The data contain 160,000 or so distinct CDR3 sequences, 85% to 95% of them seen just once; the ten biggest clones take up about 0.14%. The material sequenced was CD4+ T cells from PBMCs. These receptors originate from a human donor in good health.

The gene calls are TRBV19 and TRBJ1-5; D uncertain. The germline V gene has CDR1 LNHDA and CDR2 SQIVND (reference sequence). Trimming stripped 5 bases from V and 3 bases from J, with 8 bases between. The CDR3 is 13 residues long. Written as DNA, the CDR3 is TGTGCCAGTAGTCCGGGAATCAATCAGCCCCAGCATTTT. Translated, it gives CASSPGINQPQHF.

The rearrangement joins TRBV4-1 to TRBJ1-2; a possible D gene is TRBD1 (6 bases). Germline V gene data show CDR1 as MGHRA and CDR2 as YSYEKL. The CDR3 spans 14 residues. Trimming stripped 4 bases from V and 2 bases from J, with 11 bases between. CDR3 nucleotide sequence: TGCGCCAGCAGCCTGGGGGCGGCGAACTATGGCTACACCTTC. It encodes CASSLGAANYGYTF.

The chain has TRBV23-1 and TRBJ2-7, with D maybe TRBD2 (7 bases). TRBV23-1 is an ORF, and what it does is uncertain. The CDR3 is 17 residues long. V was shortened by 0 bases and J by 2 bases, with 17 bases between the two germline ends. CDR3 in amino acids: CASSQSRQGRGTYEQYF. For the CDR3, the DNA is TGCGCCAGCAGTCAATCGCGTCAAGGGAGGGGGACCTACGAGCAGTACTTC.

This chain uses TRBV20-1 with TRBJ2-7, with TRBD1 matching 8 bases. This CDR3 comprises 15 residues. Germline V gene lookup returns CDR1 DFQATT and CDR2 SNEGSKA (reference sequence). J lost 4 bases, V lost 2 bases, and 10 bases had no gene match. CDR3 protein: CSARYAQGADYEQYF. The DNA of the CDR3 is TGCAGTGCTAGATACGCTCAGGGGGCGGATTACGAGCAGTACTTC.

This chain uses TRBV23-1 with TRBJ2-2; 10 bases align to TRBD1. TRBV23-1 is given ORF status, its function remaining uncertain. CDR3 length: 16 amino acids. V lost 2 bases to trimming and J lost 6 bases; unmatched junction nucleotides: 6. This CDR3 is CASSQETGTGAGELFF. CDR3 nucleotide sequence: TGCGCCAGCAGTCAAGAAACCGGGACAGGGGCCGGGGAGCTGTTTTTT.

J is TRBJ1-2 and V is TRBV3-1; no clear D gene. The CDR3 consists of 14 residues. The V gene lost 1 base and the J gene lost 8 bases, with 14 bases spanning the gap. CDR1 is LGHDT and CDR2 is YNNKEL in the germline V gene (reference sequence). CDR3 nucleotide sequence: TGTGCCAGCAGCCAAGGAATAGGGAGGAGAGGCTACACCTTC. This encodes CASSQGIGRRGYTF.

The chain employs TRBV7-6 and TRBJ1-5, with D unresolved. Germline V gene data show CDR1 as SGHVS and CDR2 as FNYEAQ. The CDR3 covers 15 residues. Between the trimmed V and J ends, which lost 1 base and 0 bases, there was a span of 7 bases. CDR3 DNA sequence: TGTGCCAGCAGCTTAGTGACTTATAGCAATCAGCCCCAGCATTTT. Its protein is CASSLVTYSNQPQHF. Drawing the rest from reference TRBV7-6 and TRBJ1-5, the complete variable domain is GAGVSQSPRYKVTKRGQDVALRCDPISGHVSLYWYRQALGQGPEFLTYFNYEAQQDKSGLPNDRFSAERPEGSISTLTIQRTEQRDSAMYRCASSLVTYSNQPQHFGDGTRLSIL.

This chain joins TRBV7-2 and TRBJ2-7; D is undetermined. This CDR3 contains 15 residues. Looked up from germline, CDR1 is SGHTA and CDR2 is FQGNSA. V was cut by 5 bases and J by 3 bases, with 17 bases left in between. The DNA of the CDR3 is TGTGCCAGCAGCCTCGACTTAGCCCAGATCTACGAGCAGTACTTC. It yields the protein CASSLDLAQIYEQYF.

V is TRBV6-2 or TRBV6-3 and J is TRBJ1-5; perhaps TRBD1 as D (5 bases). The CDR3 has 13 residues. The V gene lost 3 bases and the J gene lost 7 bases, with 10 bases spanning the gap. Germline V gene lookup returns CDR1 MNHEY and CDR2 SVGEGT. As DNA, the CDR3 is TGTGCCAGCAGTTATATAGGGGACCAGCCCCAGCATTTT. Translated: CASSYIGDQPQHF.

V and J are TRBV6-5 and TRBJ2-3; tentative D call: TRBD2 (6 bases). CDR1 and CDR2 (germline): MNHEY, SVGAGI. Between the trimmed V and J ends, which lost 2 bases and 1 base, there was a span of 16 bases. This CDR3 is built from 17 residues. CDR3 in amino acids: CASSYVGGRGGTDTQYF. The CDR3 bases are TGTGCCAGCAGTTACGTTGGAGGCCGCGGGGGCACAGATACGCAGTATTTT.

CDR3 residues: CASSIQGDYTEAFF. As DNA, the CDR3 is TGTGCCAGCTCAATACAGGGGGATTATACTGAAGCTTTCTTT. The chain links TRBV18 to TRBJ1-1; TRBD1 agrees at 8 bases. CDR1 and CDR2 from the germline V gene are KGHSH and LQKENI. The CDR3 is made up of 14 amino acids. V was pared by 5 bases and J by 5 bases, with 7 bases of the junction left unmatched.

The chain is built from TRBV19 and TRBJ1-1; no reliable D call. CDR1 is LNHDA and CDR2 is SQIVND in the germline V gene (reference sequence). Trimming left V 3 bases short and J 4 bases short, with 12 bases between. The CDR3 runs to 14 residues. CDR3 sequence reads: CASSIDGWATEAFF. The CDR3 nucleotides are TGTGCCAGTAGTATCGACGGATGGGCCACTGAAGCTTTCTTT.

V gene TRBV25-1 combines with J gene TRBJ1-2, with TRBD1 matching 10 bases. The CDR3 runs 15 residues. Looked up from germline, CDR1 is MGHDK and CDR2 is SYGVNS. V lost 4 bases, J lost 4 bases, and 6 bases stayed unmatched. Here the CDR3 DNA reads TGTGCCAGCAGTGCGGGACAGGGGATCCCCTATGGCTACACCTTC. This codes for CASSAGQGIPYGYTF.

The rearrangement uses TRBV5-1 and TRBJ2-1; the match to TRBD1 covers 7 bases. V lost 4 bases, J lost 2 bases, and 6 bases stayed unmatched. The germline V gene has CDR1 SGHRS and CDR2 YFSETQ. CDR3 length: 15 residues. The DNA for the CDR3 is TGCGCCAGCAGCCGGGGACAGTTCACCTACAATGAGCAGTTCTTC. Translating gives CASSRGQFTYNEQFF.

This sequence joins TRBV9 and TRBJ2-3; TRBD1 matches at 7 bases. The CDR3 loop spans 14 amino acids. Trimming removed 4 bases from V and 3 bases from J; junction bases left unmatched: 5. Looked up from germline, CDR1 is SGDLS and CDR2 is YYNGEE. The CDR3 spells CASSPRDRTDTQYF. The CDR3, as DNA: TGTGCCAGCAGCCCCAGGGACAGAACAGATACGCAGTATTTT.